Listed below are T cell receptor beta chains from one sample, sequenced in a study of PD-1 blockade in classical Hodgkin lymphoma. Clones were read by immunoSEQ multiplex PCR, and TCRdb kept only the in-frame ones, dropping some. The sample lists 50,000 to 75,000 clones; approximately 90% were seen once. The source material was peripheral blood mononuclear cells (PBMCs), sampled before the second cycle of nivolumab. The source of these receptors is a human donor with classical Hodgkin lymphoma. Each CDR3 is given with its conserved first and last residue. A D gene is named only where the DNA matches it firmly. Only part of the rows carry a size: once, few, many, or a class if the clone is expanded.

abundance,d_gene,j_gene,v_gene,CDR3aa,CDR3nt
.,.,TRBJ1-6,TRBV5-1,CASKTGVLNSPLHF,TGCGCCAGCAAAACCGGGGTCCTTAATTCACCCCTCCACTTT
once,.,TRBJ2-7,TRBV11-2,CASSLGLRLYEQYF,TGTGCCAGCAGCCTCGGACTACGGCTCTACGAGCAGTACTTC
.,TRBD1,TRBJ2-3,TRBV7-2,CASSFLRDRFSTDTQYF,TGTGCCAGCAGCTTCCTAAGGGACAGGTTTAGCACAGATACGCAGTATTTT
.,.,TRBJ1-3,TRBV6-5,CASRTTGSSGNTIYF,TGTGCCAGCAGGACAACGGGGAGCTCTGGAAACACCATATATTTT
.,TRBD2,TRBJ2-3,TRBV5-1,CASSLHLLAKDTQYF,TGCGCCAGCAGCCTGCACTTACTAGCGAAGGATACGCAGTATTTT
.,TRBD1,TRBJ1-2,TRBV5-1,CASGQTGTGGARYGYTF,TGCGCCAGCGGACAGACCGGGACAGGGGGCGCCCGCTATGGCTACACCTTC
.,.,TRBJ2-5,TRBV5-1,CASSLEAGRQETQYF,TGCGCCAGCAGCTTGGAGGCAGGGCGGCAAGAGACCCAGTACTTC
.,.,TRBJ2-3,TRBV5-1,CASSLSSLADTQYF,TGCGCCAGCAGCTTGTCCTCCCTAGCCGATACGCAGTATTTT
.,.,TRBJ2-5,TRBV28,CASSPVTLKTGLATQYF,TGTGCCAGCAGTCCCGTAACCCTCAAGACAGGCCTAGCGACCCAGTACTTC
.,TRBD1,TRBJ1-2,TRBV28,CASISPPSGQGSYGYTF,TGTGCCAGCATTAGCCCCCCATCCGGACAGGGTTCCTATGGCTACACCTTC
few,.,TRBJ1-2,TRBV9,CASSAPGTGIFYGYTF,TGTGCCAGCAGCGCCCCCGGGACGGGGATTTTCTATGGCTACACCTTC
few,TRBD1,TRBJ1-6,TRBV12-5,CASRLGTENSPLHF,TGTGCTAGTAGACTTGGGACAGAAAATTCACCCCTCCACTTT
.,.,TRBJ1-5,TRBV19,CASSPFKLLSPRTTSNQPQHF,TGTGCCAGTAGTCCCTTCAAACTCTTGAGCCCCCGTACAACTAGCAATCAGCCCCAGCATTTT
.,.,TRBJ1-2,TRBV16,CASSQFLLRGYGYTF,TGTGCCAGCAGCCAATTTTTGCTGCGTGGCTATGGCTACACCTTC
.,.,TRBJ1-5,TRBV6-5,CASSYRSGNNQPQHF,TGTGCCAGCAGTTACCGATCAGGGAACAATCAGCCCCAGCATTTT
.,.,TRBJ2-1,TRBV28,CASSQRNEQFF,TGTGCCAGCAGTCAAAGAAATGAGCAGTTCTTC
.,.,TRBJ1-1,TRBV6-5,CASSLTWAGRAEAFF,TGTGCCAGCAGTTTAACTTGGGCAGGGCGCGCTGAAGCTTTCTTT
.,.,TRBJ1-2,TRBV9,CASSPEMEGFRTFWMGYTF,TGTGCCAGCAGCCCAGAAATGGAGGGTTTCCGAACCTTCTGGATGGGCTACACCTTC
.,TRBD2,TRBJ2-5,TRBV6-5,CASSYWTSGGLKTQYF,TGTGCCAGCAGTTACTGGACTAGCGGGGGATTAAAGACCCAGTACTTC
.,.,TRBJ1-2,TRBV5-1,CASSLGVNYGYTF,TGCGCCAGCAGCTTGGGGGTGAACTATGGCTACACCTTC
.,TRBD1,TRBJ2-4,TRBV5-1,CASSPGTGKNIQYF,TGCGCCAGCAGCCCGGGGACAGGCAAAAACATTCAGTACTTC
.,.,TRBJ2-7,TRBV6-4,CASSEAPNEQYF,TGTGCCAGCAGTGAAGCCCCTAACGAGCAGTACTTC
.,.,TRBJ2-7,TRBV7-8,CASSFLRGSYEQYF,TGTGCCAGCAGCTTTCTCAGGGGTTCCTACGAGCAGTACTTC
once,TRBD2,TRBJ2-1,TRBV11-2,CASSLLVGGALHEQFF,TGTGCCAGCAGCTTATTGGTCGGGGGGGCTCTGCATGAGCAGTTCTTC
.,.,TRBJ1-3,TRBV9,CASGEQSSGNTIYF,TGTGCCAGCGGGGAACAGAGCTCTGGAAACACCATATATTTT
.,.,TRBJ2-7,TRBV11-2,CASSSRKTLPEQYF,TGTGCCAGCAGCTCGAGGAAAACCCTACCCGAGCAGTACTTC
.,.,TRBJ2-3,TRBV5-1,CASSLTVPPTDTQYF,TGCGCCAGCAGCTTGACAGTCCCGCCTACAGATACGCAGTATTTT
.,.,TRBJ1-1,TRBV5-1,CASSYEAGKSPNTEAFF,TGCGCCAGCAGCTATGAGGCGGGGAAATCCCCGAACACTGAAGCTTTCTTT
.,.,TRBJ2-3,TRBV5-1,CASSARTGTDTQYF,TGCGCCAGCAGCGCCAGGACTGGCACAGATACGCAGTATTTT
.,.,TRBJ1-4,TRBV6-5,CASRFQGATNEKLFF,TGTGCCAGCAGGTTCCAGGGTGCAACTAATGAAAAACTGTTTTTT
.,TRBD1,TRBJ2-2,TRBV5-1,CASAPGQGTGELFF,TGCGCCAGCGCACCGGGACAGGGCACCGGGGAGCTGTTTTTT
.,.,TRBJ2-5,TRBV5-1,CASSLSGGPQETQYF,TGCGCCAGCAGCTTATCTGGGGGTCCCCAAGAGACCCAGTACTTC
.,.,TRBJ1-1,TRBV7-8,CASSADRSEAFF,TGTGCCAGCAGCGCAGACAGGAGTGAAGCTTTCTTT
few,TRBD1,TRBJ1-1,TRBV7-9,CASSQYDRATEAFF,TGTGCCAGCAGCCAATACGACAGGGCCACTGAAGCTTTCTTT
.,.,TRBJ2-6,TRBV7-2,CASSPTGTYGANVLTF,TGTGCCAGCAGCCCGACGGGGACGTATGGGGCCAACGTCCTGACTTTC
.,.,TRBJ2-1,TRBV7-2,CASSKADGYNEQFF,TGTGCCAGCAGCAAAGCGGACGGGTACAATGAGCAGTTCTTC
.,.,TRBJ2-2,TRBV5-1,CASSLRQWDVGELFF,TGCGCCAGCAGCCTACGACAGTGGGATGTGGGGGAGCTGTTTTTT
once,.,TRBJ1-6,TRBV4-2,CASSQEFRVNSPLHF,TGTGCCAGCAGCCAAGAATTCAGAGTAAATTCACCCCTCCACTTT
.,.,TRBJ2-1,TRBV6-4,CASSDSSASEQFF,TGTGCCAGCAGTGACTCTAGTGCGAGTGAGCAGTTCTTC
.,.,TRBJ1-1,TRBV6-5,CASRSLGRGGSEAFF,TGTGCCAGCAGGTCCTTAGGCAGGGGTGGGTCTGAAGCTTTCTTT
.,TRBD1,TRBJ1-5,TRBV9,CASSVERGQEETYSNQPQHF,TGTGCCAGCAGCGTAGAGAGGGGGCAAGAGGAGACCTATAGCAATCAGCCCCAGCATTTT
.,TRBD2,TRBJ2-1,TRBV15,CATSRGPLIAGYNEQFF,TGTGCCACCAGCAGAGGCCCCTTAATAGCGGGCTACAATGAGCAGTTCTTC
once,.,TRBJ2-5,TRBV5-6,CASSPGTSEGWGEETQYF,TGTGCCAGCAGCCCGGGGACAAGTGAAGGGTGGGGGGAAGAGACCCAGTACTTC
.,TRBD2,TRBJ2-1,TRBV5-6,CASSFRTSGGAGNEQFF,TGTGCCAGCAGCTTTCGGACTAGCGGGGGGGCTGGCAATGAGCAGTTCTTC
.,.,TRBJ2-1,TRBV9,CASSTGTFMYEQFF,TGTGCCAGCAGCACCGGGACTTTTATGTATGAGCAGTTCTTC
.,.,TRBJ1-2,TRBV6-5,CASSYSGGADGYTF,TGTGCCAGCAGTTACTCGGGGGGCGCGGATGGCTACACCTTC
.,.,TRBJ1-2,TRBV9,CASSPGGVGGYTF,TGTGCCAGCAGTCCCGGGGGGGTGGGTGGCTACACCTTC
.,TRBD2,TRBJ2-3,TRBV27,CASSFLERGGLGTDTQYF,TGTGCCAGCAGTTTCCTGGAGCGGGGGGGCCTGGGCACAGATACGCAGTATTTT
.,TRBD2,TRBJ2-7,TRBV9,CASSPTSGATYEQYF,TGTGCCAGCAGCCCCACTAGCGGGGCCACCTACGAGCAGTACTTC
.,.,TRBJ2-7,TRBV6-5,CASSPGQSFGYEQYF,TGTGCCAGCAGTCCAGGACAGAGCTTCGGCTACGAGCAGTACTTC
.,TRBD2,TRBJ2-1,TRBV5-4,CASSLTSGGALYNEQFF,TGTGCCAGCAGCTTGACTAGCGGGGGGGCCCTCTACAATGAGCAGTTCTTC
.,.,TRBJ1-3,TRBV28,CASIESYSGNTIYF,TGTGCCAGCATCGAATCCTACTCTGGAAACACCATATATTTT